These 6 T cell receptor beta chains were sequenced from one sample in a study of molecular identifiers for immune sequencing clone quantification. TCRdb fed the PCR reads into MiXCR, producing one record per CDR3 protein. The repertoire holds around 460,000 distinct CDR3 sequences, with 20% to 25% as singletons. Input material: naive CD8+ T cells from blood, with Jurkat cell RNA spiked in. Subset defined: FACS-sorted CD8+CD4-CCR7+CD45RA+ naive T cells. These TCRs come from a human donor in good health. Some libraries in this study had Jurkat cell RNA spiked in.

This clonotype was observed at least ten times. This chain uses TRBV29-1 with TRBJ2-7, with 10 positions matching TRBD2. The CDR3 extends over 14 amino acids. Germline lookup yields CDR1 SQVTM and CDR2 ANQGSEA. After removal of 6 bases from V and 4 bases from J, the junction contained 9 bases not matched to a gene. The CDR3 sequence is CSVGSSGSLYEQYF. In nucleotides, the CDR3 is TGCAGCGTGGGGTCTAGCGGGAGTTTGTACGAGCAGTACTTC.

V usage is TRBV4-1 and J usage is TRBJ2-1; 9 positions agree with TRBD1. This CDR3 region has 17 residues. J gave up 7 bases and V 1 base, and 11 bases lay outside the gene matches. Germline V lookup: CDR1 MGHRA, CDR2 YSYEKL. CDR3 nucleotide sequence: TGCGCCAGCAGCCAAGGAGAAATACAGGGGGCTTGGAATGAGCAGTTCTTC. Amino acids: CASSQGEIQGAWNEQFF.

The rearrangement links TRBV12-3 or TRBV12-4 to TRBJ2-7; 8 positions agree with TRBD2. J gave up 4 bases and V 10 bases, and 9 bases lay outside the gene matches. The CDR3 is made up of 13 amino acids. The CDR3: CATRAGGKYEQYF. CDR3 sequence (DNA): TGTGCCACGAGGGCGGGGGGTAAGTACGAGCAGTACTTC.

This clonotype showed up just a few times. V gene TRBV7-9 combines with J gene TRBJ1-6; unclear D gene. Per germline, CDR1 SEHNR and CDR2 FQNEAQ (reference sequence). Trimming shortened V by 5 bases and J by 7 bases, and 6 bases separated the two germline ends. This CDR3 contains 12 residues. The CDR3 DNA sequence: TGTGCCAGCAGCCGGTACAATTCACCCCTCCACTTT. Translation: CASSRYNSPLHF.

This clonotype has at least ten counts. The chain employs TRBV4-3 and TRBJ1-2, with 7 bases identical to TRBD1. The CDR3 has 15 amino acids. Unmatched junction bases numbered 5, after V lost 0 bases and J lost 4 bases. CDR1 is LGHNA, CDR2 YSLEER, per germline. The CDR3 reads CASSQDDGQAYGYTF. The CDR3 nucleotides read TGCGCCAGCAGCCAAGATGACGGACAGGCCTATGGCTACACCTTC.

The rearrangement joins TRBV4-3 to TRBJ2-1; possible D gene TRBD2, 5 bases. Germline V lookup: CDR1 LGHNA, CDR2 YSLEER. The CDR3 loop spans 16 amino acids. Trimming left V 0 bases short and J 3 bases short, with 12 bases between. CDR3 residues: CASSQDTPGYYNEQFF. As DNA, the CDR3 is TGCGCCAGCAGCCAAGACACCCCGGGATACTACAATGAGCAGTTCTTC.